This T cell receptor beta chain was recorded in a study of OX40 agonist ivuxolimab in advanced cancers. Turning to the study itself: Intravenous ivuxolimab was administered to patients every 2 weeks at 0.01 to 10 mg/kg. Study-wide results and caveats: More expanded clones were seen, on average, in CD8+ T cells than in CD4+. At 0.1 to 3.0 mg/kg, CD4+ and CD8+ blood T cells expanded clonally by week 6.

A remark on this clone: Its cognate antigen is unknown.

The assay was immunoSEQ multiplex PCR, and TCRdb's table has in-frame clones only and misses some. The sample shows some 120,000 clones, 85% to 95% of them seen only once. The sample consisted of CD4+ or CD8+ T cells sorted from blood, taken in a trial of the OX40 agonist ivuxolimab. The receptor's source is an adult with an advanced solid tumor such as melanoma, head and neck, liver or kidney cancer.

CDR3 DNA sequence: TGCGCCAGCAGCCCCCAAGTGGGCAATGAGCAGTTCTTC. Protein: CASSPQVGNEQFF. The chain is built from TRBV5-1 and TRBJ2-1; no clear D. The V gene's germline CDR1 is SGHRS and CDR2 YFSETQ. Trimming removed 4 bases from V and 6 bases from J, with 11 bases in between. The CDR3 spans 13 residues.